This is a list of T cell receptor beta chains from one sample in a study of T-cell memory formation after mild COVID-19. MiXCR was run by TCRdb on the 5' RACE reads, yielding one entry per CDR3 protein. The repertoire includes 450,000 to 650,000 distinct CDR3 sequences, 18% of them detected once, and about 12% sits in the top ten. Sequencing was done on a sample of PBMCs or a T cell subset sorted from them (not recorded which). These receptor sequences come from an adult woman who had mild COVID-19 (a few samples of this study predate the infection). Cell type and time point are not known. Each CDR3 is given with its conserved first and last residue. The order of the fields is D gene, clone size, J gene, V gene, CDR3 DNA, CDR3 protein. The D gene is left open where the match is weak. Rows give clone size only sometimes, using once, few, many, or a class for an expanded clone.

>-|-|TRBJ2-5|TRBV2
TGTGCCAGCAGTGGTCGGACAGTCCAAGAGACCCAGTACTTC
CASSGRTVQETQYF
>-|-|TRBJ1-1|TRBV10-3
TGTGCCATCAGTCAGGACGCGAACACTGAAGCTTTCTTT
CAISQDANTEAFF
>-|-|TRBJ1-2|TRBV29-1
TGCAGCGCTCGGGACGTCTATGGCTACACCTTC
CSARDVYGYTF
>TRBD2|-|TRBJ2-3|TRBV20-1
TGCAGTGCTAGAGCCCCTCTAGCGGGGGAGATCCGGGGTACGCAGTATTTT
CSARAPLAGEIRGTQYF
>TRBD1|-|TRBJ2-7|TRBV7-9
TGTGCCAGCAGCTCGGCGGTGGGACAGGGAAAAACCTACGAGCAGTACTTC
CASSSAVGQGKTYEQYF
>-|few|TRBJ2-5|TRBV29-1
TGCAGCGTCGAGCTAATAGGTTGGGAGACCCAGTACTTC
CSVELIGWETQYF
>TRBD2|-|TRBJ2-7|TRBV5-1
TGCGCCAGCAGCACCGGACCGGGACTAGCGACCGAAAGCTCCTACGAGCAGTACTTC
CASSTGPGLATESSYEQYF
>-|few|TRBJ2-2|TRBV29-1
TGCAGCGTTGAGAGCCAGAACACCGGGGAGCTGTTTTTT
CSVESQNTGELFF
>-|few|TRBJ2-7|TRBV11-3
TGTGCCAGCAGCTTAGATCCGGACGGGAAGGAACAGTACTTC
CASSLDPDGKEQYF
>-|-|TRBJ1-2|TRBV4-2
TGTGCCAGCAGCCAAGGGCTGGGGCCAGACTATGGCTACACCTTC
CASSQGLGPDYGYTF
>-|-|TRBJ2-1|TRBV7-6
TGTGCCAGCAGCTTTTTAGGGAGCTCCTACAATGAGCAGTTCTTC
CASSFLGSSYNEQFF
>TRBD2|-|TRBJ2-5|TRBV2
TGTGCCAGCAGGGGGACTAGTCGAGAGACCCAGTACTTC
CASRGTSRETQYF
>-|few|TRBJ2-5|TRBV24-1
TGTGCCACCAGTGACCCGGATGTTTGGGAGACCCAGTACTTC
CATSDPDVWETQYF
>-|few|TRBJ2-1|TRBV27
TGTGCCAGCAGTTTACTCAGAACTGTCCATGAGCAGTTCTTC
CASSLLRTVHEQFF
>TRBD2|few|TRBJ2-7|TRBV12-3/TRBV12-4
TGTGCCAGCAGTCGACTAGCGGGAGGGCCAGGCTCCTACGAGCAGTACTTC
CASSRLAGGPGSYEQYF
>-|few|TRBJ2-7|TRBV20-1
TGCAGTGCTAGATCAGCCCCAGGATACGAGCAGTACTTC
CSARSAPGYEQYF
>TRBD1|-|TRBJ1-6|TRBV7-9
TGTGCCAGCAGCCAACGCCGGGACAGGGCTTCACCCCTCCACTTT
CASSQRRDRASPLHF
>TRBD2|few|TRBJ2-1|TRBV24-1
TGTGCCACCAGTGATCCGGCCGGGAGGGCAGTAGGAAATGAGCAGTTCTTC
CATSDPAGRAVGNEQFF
>-|few|TRBJ2-7|TRBV14
TGTGCCAGCAGCCAAGTCGCAGGATACGAGCAGTACTTC
CASSQVAGYEQYF
>-|-|TRBJ2-3|TRBV20-1
TGCAGTGCTAGGGAGTTCGCCACAGTTACGCAGTATTTT
CSAREFATVTQYF
>-|-|TRBJ2-7|TRBV12-3/TRBV12-4
TGTGCCAGCAGTTTTTGGGGGGCTGACTACGAGCAGTACTTC
CASSFWGADYEQYF
>-|few|TRBJ2-5|TRBV9
TGTGCCAGCAGCACGGCCTGGGGGCTTCAAGAGACCCAGTACTTC
CASSTAWGLQETQYF
>TRBD1|-|TRBJ2-2|TRBV3-1
TGTGCCAGCAGCCCCGGTGGGACAGTTTACACCGGGGAGCTGTTTTTT
CASSPGGTVYTGELFF
>-|many|TRBJ2-7|TRBV4-3
TGCGCCAGCAGCCAAGGGACGTTCTACGAGCAGTACTTC
CASSQGTFYEQYF
>TRBD1|few|TRBJ2-2|TRBV5-5
TGTGCCAGCACCCTACAGGGGGCAGGCGGGGAGCTGTTTTTT
CASTLQGAGGELFF
>-|-|TRBJ2-7|TRBV12-3/TRBV12-4
TGTGCCAGCAGTTTAGACAGGAGTCCCTACGAGCAGTACTTC
CASSLDRSPYEQYF
>TRBD1|-|TRBJ2-1|TRBV12-3/TRBV12-4
TGTGCCAGCATTCTGACTCGGACAGGGGTTCACAATGAGCAGTTCTTC
CASILTRTGVHNEQFF
>-|-|TRBJ1-2|TRBV12-3/TRBV12-4
TGTGCCAGCAGTTTCCAGGTCAACTATGGCTACACCTTC
CASSFQVNYGYTF
>TRBD1|-|TRBJ1-1|TRBV12-3/TRBV12-4
TGTGCCAGCAGGCAAGGACAGGCGAACACTGAAGCTTTCTTT
CASRQGQANTEAFF
>-|-|TRBJ1-5|TRBV4-3
TGCGCCAGCAGCTATGACATTCTGGGCAATCAGCCCCAGCATTTT
CASSYDILGNQPQHF
>-|few|TRBJ2-1|TRBV7-3
TGTGCCAGCAGCGGATCCACGGGGCCCTCCTACAATGAGCAGTTCTTC
CASSGSTGPSYNEQFF
>-|-|TRBJ1-2|TRBV19
TGTGCCAGTATATCGGGACGCCTGAACTATGGCTACACCTTC
CASISGRLNYGYTF
>TRBD2|few|TRBJ2-1|TRBV7-3
TGTGCCAGCAGCAGGACTAGCGGGGGTTGGCAGTTCTTC
CASSRTSGGWQFF
>-|-|TRBJ1-5|TRBV5-1
TGCGCCAGCAGCTTTCGCCCGGGCGCCCAGCCCCAGCATTTT
CASSFRPGAQPQHF
>-|-|TRBJ2-6|TRBV27
TGTGCCAGCAGTCTTACACCGGCTGGGGCCAACGTCCTGACTTTC
CASSLTPAGANVLTF
>-|-|TRBJ2-3|TRBV7-3
TGTGCCAGCAGCTTAATGGGACCCACAGATACGCAGTATTTT
CASSLMGPTDTQYF
>-|many|TRBJ2-7|TRBV7-9
TGTGCCAGCAGCTTCGAAAGAGAATACGAGCAGTACTTC
CASSFEREYEQYF
>-|few|TRBJ1-2|TRBV7-3
TGTGCCAGCAGCCCGGGTTCCGGGGGCTACACCTTC
CASSPGSGGYTF
>TRBD2|few|TRBJ2-1|TRBV12-3/TRBV12-4
TGTGCCAGCAGTTTTAGGAGGGCTAGCGGGGGAGGGGATGAGCAGTTCTTC
CASSFRRASGGGDEQFF
>-|-|TRBJ2-3|TRBV6-6
TGTGCCAGCAGTTACTCTGAGGGGCGCAGGTTAGATACGCAGTATTTT
CASSYSEGRRLDTQYF
>-|few|TRBJ2-1|TRBV27
TGTGCCAGCAGTTATCGACAGGCGGACTACAATGAGCAGTTCTTC
CASSYRQADYNEQFF
>-|-|TRBJ2-3|TRBV5-1
TGCGCCAGCAGCTTGGGACAGCTACTCAGATATACGCAGTATTTT
CASSLGQLLRYTQYF
>-|-|TRBJ2-5|TRBV7-9
TGTGCCAGCAGCTTAGGCCGGCGATCCACAGAAAAAGAGACCCAGTACTTC
CASSLGRRSTEKETQYF
>TRBD2|-|TRBJ2-1|TRBV24-1
TGTGCCACCAGTGATTTGACTAGCGGGGGACCCACCTACAATGAGCAGTTCTTC
CATSDLTSGGPTYNEQFF